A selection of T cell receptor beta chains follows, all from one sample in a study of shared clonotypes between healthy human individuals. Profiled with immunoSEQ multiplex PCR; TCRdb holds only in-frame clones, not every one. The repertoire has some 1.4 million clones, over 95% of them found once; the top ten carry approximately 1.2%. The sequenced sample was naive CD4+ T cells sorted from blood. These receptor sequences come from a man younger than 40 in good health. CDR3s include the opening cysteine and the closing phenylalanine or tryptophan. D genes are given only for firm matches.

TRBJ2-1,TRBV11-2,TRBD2,TGTGCCAGCAGCTTAGATGTGTCGCGGCTAGCGGGATATTTCTTC,CASSLDVSRLAGYFF
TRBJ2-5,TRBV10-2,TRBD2,TGCGCCAGCAGGGGACTAGCGGGAGAGACCCAGTACTTC,CASRGLAGETQYF
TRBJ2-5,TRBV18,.,TGTGCCAGCTCACCAGGAGGGAGAGAGACCCAGTACTTC,CASSPGGRETQYF
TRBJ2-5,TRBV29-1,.,TGCAGCGTTTATCTCCGGCAGGGCAACATCCAAGAGACCCAGTACTTC,CSVYLRQGNIQETQYF
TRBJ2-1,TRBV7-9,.,TGTGCCAGCAGCTTAGCGGGAGTAGGCAATGAGCAGTTCTTC,CASSLAGVGNEQFF
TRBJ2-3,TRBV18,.,TGTGCCAGCTCACCAACAGATACGCAGTATTTT,CASSPTDTQYF
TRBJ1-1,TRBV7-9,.,TGTGCCAGCACTCTTGTTGGGGGATCCACTGAAGCTTTCTTT,CASTLVGGSTEAFF
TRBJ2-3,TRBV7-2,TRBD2,TGTGCCAGCAGCGTGAGTGGAGCGGGAGTTTTGAGCACAGATACGCAGTATTTT,CASSVSGAGVLSTDTQYF
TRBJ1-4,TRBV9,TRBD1,TGTGCCAGCAGCATAGACAGGGATTCTAATGAAAAACTGTTTTTT,CASSIDRDSNEKLFF
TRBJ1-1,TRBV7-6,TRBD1,TGTGCCAGCAGCTCGGGACAGGGTCCATTGGGGAACACTGAAGCTTTCTTT,CASSSGQGPLGNTEAFF
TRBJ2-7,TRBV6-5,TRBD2,TGTGCCAGCAGTCCCCCGGGACTAGCGGTGTACGAGCAGTACTTC,CASSPPGLAVYEQYF
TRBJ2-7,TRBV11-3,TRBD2,TGTGCCAGCAGCTCGGGACTAGCGGGAGACGAGCAGTACTTC,CASSSGLAGDEQYF
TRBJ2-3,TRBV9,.,TGTGCCAGCAGTCCTCCCGCCCATACGCAGTATTTT,CASSPPAHTQYF
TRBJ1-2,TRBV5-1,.,TGCGCCAGCAGCCTAGACGGGGGTGGCTATGGCTACACCTTC,CASSLDGGGYGYTF
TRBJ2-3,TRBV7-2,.,TGTGCCAGCACTCTTTTGGGAGGTTCCACAGATACGCAGTATTTT,CASTLLGGSTDTQYF
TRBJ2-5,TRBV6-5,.,TGTGCCAGCAGGGGATACAGGACTAAAGAGACCCAGTACTTC,CASRGYRTKETQYF
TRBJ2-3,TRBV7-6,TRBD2,TGTGCCAGCAGTCGGGACTATTCAGATACGCAGTATTTT,CASSRDYSDTQYF
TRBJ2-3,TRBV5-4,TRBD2,TGTGCCAGCAGCCAGATAAATATAGCGGGTACGCAGTATTTT,CASSQINIAGTQYF
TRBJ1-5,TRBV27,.,TGTGCCAGCAGTTTTGTCGGCAGGGCGAGCAATCAGCCCCAGCATTTT,CASSFVGRASNQPQHF
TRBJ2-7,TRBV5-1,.,TGCGCCAGCAGCCCCGCCCCCGGACGTGGCGAGCAGTACTTC,CASSPAPGRGEQYF
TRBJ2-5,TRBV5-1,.,TGCGCCAGCAGCTTGGCGGGGCAGGAGAGTGGGACCCAGTACTTC,CASSLAGQESGTQYF
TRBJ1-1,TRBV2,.,TGTGCCAGCAGTGAAAGGCACTACACTGAAGCTTTCTTT,CASSERHYTEAFF
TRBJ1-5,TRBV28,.,TGTGCCAGCAGTTCAACCGGGACTACAAGCAATCAGCCCCAGCATTTT,CASSSTGTTSNQPQHF
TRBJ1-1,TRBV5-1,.,TGCGCCAGCAGCTTGACAGGAGACACTGAAGCTTTCTTT,CASSLTGDTEAFF
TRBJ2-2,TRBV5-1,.,TGCGCCAGCAGCTTGGATCGGGACACCGGGGAGCTGTTTTTT,CASSLDRDTGELFF
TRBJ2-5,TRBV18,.,TGTGCCAGCTCACCCCGGATGGCGGGACAAGAGACCCAGTACTTC,CASSPRMAGQETQYF
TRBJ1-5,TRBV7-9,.,TGTGCCAGCAGCTTAGAGGGGGATCAGCCCCAGCATTTT,CASSLEGDQPQHF
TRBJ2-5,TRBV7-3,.,TGTGCCAGCAGCGGAGGGGGAGGGAGCCAAGAGACCCAGTACTTC,CASSGGGGSQETQYF
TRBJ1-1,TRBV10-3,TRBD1,TGTGCCATCAGTGAGTCGACCCACCGGGACAGTCGGAAAGGAGCTTTCTTT,CAISESTHRDSRKGAFF
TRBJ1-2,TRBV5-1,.,TGCGCCAGCAGCTTGACCGCTAACTATGGCTACACCTTC,CASSLTANYGYTF
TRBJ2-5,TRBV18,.,TGTGCCACCGCCGAGACAGTCCCACAAGAGACCCAGTACTTC,CATAETVPQETQYF